This TCR beta chain was observed in a study of blood T cell repertoires in COVID-19. Study overall: The United States, Italy and Spain supplied acute and convalescent COVID-19 samples.

Germline CDR1 and CDR2: SQVTM and ANQGSEA. The CDR3 runs to 13 residues. V lost 6 bases, J lost 6 bases, and 6 bases stayed unmatched. In the study's own analysis: By means of reference gene primer amplification, nucleated cell counts were estimated. Measured with immunoSEQ multiplex PCR; TCRdb has only the in-frame clones, and not every one. The V and J calls and clone size are taken from that table; D and trimming were inferred from the DNA. The profile shows 150,000 to 200,000 clones, 65% to 90% of them singletons. This clone was recorded once. This sequence originates from a woman aged 60-75 years with acute COVID-19. The chain combines TRBV29-1 with TRBJ1-5; 9 bases line up with TRBD1. The sequencing input was PBMCs or T cells enriched from blood (not recorded which). CDR3 sequence: CSVGTGSGQPQHF. CDR3 in DNA: TGCAGCGTGGGGACAGGGTCAGGTCAGCCCCAGCATTTT.